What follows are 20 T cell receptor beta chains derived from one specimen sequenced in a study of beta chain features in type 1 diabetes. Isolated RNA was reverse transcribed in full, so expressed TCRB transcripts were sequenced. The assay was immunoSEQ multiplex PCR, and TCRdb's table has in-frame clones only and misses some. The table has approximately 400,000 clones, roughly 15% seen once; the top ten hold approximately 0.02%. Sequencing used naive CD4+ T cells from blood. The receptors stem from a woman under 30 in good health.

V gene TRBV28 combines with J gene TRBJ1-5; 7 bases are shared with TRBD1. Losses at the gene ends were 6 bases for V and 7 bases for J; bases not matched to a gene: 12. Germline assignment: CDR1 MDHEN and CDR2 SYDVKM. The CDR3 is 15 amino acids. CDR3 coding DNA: TGTGCCAGCAGCGAAGGGGGCGGAATAGGGCAGCCCCAGCATTTT. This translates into CASSEGGGIGQPQHF.

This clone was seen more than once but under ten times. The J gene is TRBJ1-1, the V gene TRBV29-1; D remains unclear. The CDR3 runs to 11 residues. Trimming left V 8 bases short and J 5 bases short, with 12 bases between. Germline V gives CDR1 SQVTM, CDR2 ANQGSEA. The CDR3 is CSLRSGTEAFF. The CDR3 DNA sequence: TGCAGCCTTCGGTCAGGAACTGAAGCTTTCTTT.

CDR3 coding DNA: TGTGCCAGCAGCCTCGGCGGGACTAGCGGTAGTACGCAGTATTTT. Translation: CASSLGGTSGSTQYF. This chain joins TRBV7-9 and TRBJ2-3; 11 bases map to TRBD2. The CDR3 has 15 amino acids. V shed 5 bases and J 8 bases; nucleotides not matched to a gene: 9. The germline gives CDR1 SEHNR, CDR2 FQNEAQ (reference sequence).

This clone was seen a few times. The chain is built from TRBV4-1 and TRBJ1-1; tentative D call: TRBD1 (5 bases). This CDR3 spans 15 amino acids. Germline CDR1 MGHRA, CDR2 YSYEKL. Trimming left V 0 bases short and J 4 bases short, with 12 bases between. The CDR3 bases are TGCGCCAGCAGCCAAGACGTGATAGGGGTCACTGAAGCTTTCTTT. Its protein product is CASSQDVIGVTEAFF.

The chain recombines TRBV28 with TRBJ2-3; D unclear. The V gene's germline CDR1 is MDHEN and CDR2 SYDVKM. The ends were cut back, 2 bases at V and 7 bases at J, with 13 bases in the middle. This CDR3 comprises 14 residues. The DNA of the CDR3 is TGTGCCAGCAGTTTACAGACACATGGAAATACGCAGTATTTT. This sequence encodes CASSLQTHGNTQYF.

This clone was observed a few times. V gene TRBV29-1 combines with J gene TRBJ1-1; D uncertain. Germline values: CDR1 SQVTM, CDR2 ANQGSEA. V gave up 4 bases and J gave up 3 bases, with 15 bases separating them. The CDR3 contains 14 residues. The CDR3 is CSVGSGGGHTEAFF. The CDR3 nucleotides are TGCAGCGTTGGGTCCGGCGGCGGGCACACTGAAGCTTTCTTT.

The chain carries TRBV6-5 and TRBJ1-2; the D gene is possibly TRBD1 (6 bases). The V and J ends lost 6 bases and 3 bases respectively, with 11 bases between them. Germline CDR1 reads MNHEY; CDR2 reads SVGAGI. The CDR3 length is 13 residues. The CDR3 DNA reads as TGTGCCAGCAGGCCAGGGGAAGACTATGGCTACACCTTC. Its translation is CASRPGEDYGYTF.

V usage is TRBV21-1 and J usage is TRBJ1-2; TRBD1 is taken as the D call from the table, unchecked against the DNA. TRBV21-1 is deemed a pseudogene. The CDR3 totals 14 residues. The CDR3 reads CASIAGFESYGYTF. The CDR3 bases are TGTGCCAGCATCGCAGGGTTCGAAAGCTATGGCTACACCTTC.

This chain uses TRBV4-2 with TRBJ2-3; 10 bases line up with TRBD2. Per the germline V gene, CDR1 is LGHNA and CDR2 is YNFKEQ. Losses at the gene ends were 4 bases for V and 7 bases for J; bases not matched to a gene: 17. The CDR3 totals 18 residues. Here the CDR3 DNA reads TGTGCCAGCAGCCCCAAGGGCTTCCAGCGGGAGGGTCTATATACGCAGTATTTT. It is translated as CASSPKGFQREGLYTQYF.

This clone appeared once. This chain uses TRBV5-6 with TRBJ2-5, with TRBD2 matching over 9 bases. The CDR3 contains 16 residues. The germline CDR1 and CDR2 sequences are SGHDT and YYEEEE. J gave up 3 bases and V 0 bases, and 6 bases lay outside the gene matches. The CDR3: CASSLAIGGREETQYF. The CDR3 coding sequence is TGTGCCAGCAGCTTGGCCATCGGCGGGAGGGAAGAGACCCAGTACTTC.

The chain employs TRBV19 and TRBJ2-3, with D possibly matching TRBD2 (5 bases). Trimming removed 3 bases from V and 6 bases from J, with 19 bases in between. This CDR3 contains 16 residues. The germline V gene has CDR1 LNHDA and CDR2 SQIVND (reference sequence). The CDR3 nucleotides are TGTGCCAGTAGTATGAGAGGGCCGTCCCCTTCCGATACGCAGTATTTT. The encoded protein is CASSMRGPSPSDTQYF.

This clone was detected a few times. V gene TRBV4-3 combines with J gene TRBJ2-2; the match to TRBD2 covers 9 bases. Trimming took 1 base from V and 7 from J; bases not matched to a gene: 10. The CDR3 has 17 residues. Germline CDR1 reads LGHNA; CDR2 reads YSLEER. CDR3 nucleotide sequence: TGCGCCAGCAGCCAAGGAGGGATCTGGCGGGAGGGCGGGGAGCTGTTTTTT. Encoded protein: CASSQGGIWREGGELFF.

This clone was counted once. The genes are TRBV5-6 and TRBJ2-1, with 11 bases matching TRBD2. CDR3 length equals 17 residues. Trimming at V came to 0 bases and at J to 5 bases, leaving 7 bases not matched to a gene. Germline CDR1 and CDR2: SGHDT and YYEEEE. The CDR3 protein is CASSLVRASGRHNEQFF. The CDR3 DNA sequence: TGTGCCAGCAGCTTGGTAAGGGCTAGCGGGAGGCACAATGAGCAGTTCTTC.

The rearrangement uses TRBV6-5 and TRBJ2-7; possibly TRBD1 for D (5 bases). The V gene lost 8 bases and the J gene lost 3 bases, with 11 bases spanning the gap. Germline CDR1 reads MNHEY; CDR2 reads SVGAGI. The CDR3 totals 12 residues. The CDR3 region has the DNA TGTGCCAGCTGGGCAGGGAACTACGAGCAGTACTTC. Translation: CASWAGNYEQYF.

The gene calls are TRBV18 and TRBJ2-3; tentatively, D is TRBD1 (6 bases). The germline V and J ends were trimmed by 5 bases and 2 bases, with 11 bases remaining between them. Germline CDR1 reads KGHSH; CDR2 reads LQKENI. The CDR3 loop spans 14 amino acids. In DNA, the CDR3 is TGTGCCAGCTCAACAACAGGGTCCACAGATACGCAGTATTTT. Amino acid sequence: CASSTTGSTDTQYF.

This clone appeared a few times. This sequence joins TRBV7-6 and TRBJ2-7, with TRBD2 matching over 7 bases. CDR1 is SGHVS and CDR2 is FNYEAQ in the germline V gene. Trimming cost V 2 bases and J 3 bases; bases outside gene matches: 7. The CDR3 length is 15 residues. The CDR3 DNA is TGTGCCAGCAGCTTAAGTGAGCGGGGCGTCTACGAGCAGTACTTC. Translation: CASSLSERGVYEQYF.

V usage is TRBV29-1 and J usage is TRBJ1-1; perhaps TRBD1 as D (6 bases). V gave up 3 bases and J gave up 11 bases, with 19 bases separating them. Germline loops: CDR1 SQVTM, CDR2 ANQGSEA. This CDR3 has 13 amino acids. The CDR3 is CSVDPPTGRVAFF. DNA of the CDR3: TGCAGCGTTGATCCCCCGACAGGAAGGGTGGCTTTCTTT.

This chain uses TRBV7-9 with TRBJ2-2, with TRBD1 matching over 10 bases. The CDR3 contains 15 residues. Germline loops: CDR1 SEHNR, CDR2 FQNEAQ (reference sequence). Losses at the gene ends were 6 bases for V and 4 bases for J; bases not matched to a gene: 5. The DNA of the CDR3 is TGTGCCAGCAGTCCCCGGGACAGGGGCACCGGGGAGCTGTTTTTT. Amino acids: CASSPRDRGTGELFF.

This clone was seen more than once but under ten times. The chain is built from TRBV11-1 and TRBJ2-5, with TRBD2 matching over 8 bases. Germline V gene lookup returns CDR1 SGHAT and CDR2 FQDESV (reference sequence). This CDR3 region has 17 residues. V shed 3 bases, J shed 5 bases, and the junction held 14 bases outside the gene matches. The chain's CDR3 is CASSFGLAREQRETQYF. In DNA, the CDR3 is TGTGCCAGCAGCTTCGGACTAGCACGAGAACAAAGGGAGACCCAGTACTTC. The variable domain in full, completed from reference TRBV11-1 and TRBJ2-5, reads EAEVAQSPRYKITEKSQAVAFWCDPISGHATLYWYRQILGQGPELLVQFQDESVVDDSQLPKDRFSAERLKGVDSTLKIQPAELGDSAMYLCASSFGLAREQRETQYFGPGTRLLVL.

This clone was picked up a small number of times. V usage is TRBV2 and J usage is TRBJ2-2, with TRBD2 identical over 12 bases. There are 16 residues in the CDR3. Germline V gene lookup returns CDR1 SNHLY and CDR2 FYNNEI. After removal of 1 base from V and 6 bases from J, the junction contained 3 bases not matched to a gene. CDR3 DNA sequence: TGTGCCAGCAGTGAAGACCTAGCGGGAGGGGCCGGGGAGCTGTTTTTT. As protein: CASSEDLAGGAGELFF.